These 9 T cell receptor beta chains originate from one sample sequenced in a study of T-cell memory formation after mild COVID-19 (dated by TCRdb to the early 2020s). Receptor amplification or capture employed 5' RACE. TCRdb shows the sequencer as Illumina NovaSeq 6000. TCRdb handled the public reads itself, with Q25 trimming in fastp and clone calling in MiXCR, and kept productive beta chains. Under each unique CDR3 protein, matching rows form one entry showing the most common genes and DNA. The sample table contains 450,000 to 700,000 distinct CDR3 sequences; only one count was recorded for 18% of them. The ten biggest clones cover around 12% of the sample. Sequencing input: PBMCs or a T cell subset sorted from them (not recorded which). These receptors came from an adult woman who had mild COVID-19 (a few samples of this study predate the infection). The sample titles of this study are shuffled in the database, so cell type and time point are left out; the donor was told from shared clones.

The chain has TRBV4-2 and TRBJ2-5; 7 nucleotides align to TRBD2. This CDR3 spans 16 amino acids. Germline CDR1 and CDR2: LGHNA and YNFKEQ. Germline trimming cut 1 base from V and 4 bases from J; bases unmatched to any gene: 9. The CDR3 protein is CASSQVSSGAGETQYF. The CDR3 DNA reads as TGTGCCAGCAGCCAAGTATCCAGCGGGGCGGGAGAGACCCAGTACTTC.

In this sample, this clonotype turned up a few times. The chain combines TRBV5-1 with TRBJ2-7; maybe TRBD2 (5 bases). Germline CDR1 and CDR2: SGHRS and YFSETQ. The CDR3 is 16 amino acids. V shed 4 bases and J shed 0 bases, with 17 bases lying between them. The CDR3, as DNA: TGCGCCAGCAGCGTGGAACGGGGTCCCAGCTCCTACGAGCAGTACTTC. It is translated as CASSVERGPSSYEQYF.

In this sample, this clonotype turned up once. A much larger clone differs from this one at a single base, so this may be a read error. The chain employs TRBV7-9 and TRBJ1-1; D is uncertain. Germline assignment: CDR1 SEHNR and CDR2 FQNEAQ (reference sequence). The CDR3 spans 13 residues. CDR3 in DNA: TGTGCCAGCAGCTTAATAGGTAACACTGAATCTTTCTTT. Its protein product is CASSLIGNTESFF.

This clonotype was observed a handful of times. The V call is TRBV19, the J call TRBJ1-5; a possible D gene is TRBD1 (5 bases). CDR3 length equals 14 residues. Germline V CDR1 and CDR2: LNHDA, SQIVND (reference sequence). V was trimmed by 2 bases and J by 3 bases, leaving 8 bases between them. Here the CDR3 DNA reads TGTGCCAGTAGTATATGGGACTTCAATCAGCCCCAGCATTTT. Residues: CASSIWDFNQPQHF. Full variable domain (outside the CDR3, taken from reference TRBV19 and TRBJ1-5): DGGITQSPKYLFRKEGQNVTLSCEQNLNHDAMYWYRQDPGQGLRLIYYSQIVNDFQKGDIAEGYSVSREKKESFPLTVTSAQKNPTAFYLCASSIWDFNQPQHFGDGTRLSIL.

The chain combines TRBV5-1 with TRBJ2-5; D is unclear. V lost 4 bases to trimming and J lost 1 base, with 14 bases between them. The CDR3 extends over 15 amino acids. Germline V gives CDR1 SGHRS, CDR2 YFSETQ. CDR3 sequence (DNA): TGCGCCAGCAGCCCGATTGACTGGACCCAAGAGACCCAGTACTTC. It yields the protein CASSPIDWTQETQYF.

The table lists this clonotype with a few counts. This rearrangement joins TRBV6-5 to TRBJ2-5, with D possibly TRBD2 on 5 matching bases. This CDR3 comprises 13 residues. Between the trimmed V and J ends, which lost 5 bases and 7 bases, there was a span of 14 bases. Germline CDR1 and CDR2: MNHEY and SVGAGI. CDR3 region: CASSVVRARTQYF. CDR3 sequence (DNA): TGTGCCAGCAGTGTAGTGAGGGCTAGGACCCAGTACTTC.

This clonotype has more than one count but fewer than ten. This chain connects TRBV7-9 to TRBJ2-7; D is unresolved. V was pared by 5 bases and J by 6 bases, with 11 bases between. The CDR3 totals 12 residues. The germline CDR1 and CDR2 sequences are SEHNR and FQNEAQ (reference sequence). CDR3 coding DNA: TGTGCCAGCAGCAGAATAGCCCGCGAGCAGTACTTC. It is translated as CASSRIAREQYF.

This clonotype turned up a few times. CDR3 coding DNA: TGTGCCACCAGTGATTTGCAGGGTGGAGAAGCGCAGTATTTT. It translates to CATSDLQGGEAQYF. This chain joins TRBV24-1 and TRBJ2-3; D perhaps matches TRBD1 (5 bases). The length of the CDR3 is 14 residues. Germline V lookup: CDR1 KGHDR, CDR2 SFDVKD. V was trimmed by 0 bases and J by 10 bases, leaving 13 bases between them.

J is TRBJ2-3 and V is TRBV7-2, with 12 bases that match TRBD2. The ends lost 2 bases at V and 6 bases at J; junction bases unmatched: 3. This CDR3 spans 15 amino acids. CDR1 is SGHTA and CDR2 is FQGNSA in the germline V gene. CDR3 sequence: CASSLPSGRADTQYF. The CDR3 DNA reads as TGTGCCAGCAGCTTACCTAGCGGGAGGGCTGATACGCAGTATTTT.